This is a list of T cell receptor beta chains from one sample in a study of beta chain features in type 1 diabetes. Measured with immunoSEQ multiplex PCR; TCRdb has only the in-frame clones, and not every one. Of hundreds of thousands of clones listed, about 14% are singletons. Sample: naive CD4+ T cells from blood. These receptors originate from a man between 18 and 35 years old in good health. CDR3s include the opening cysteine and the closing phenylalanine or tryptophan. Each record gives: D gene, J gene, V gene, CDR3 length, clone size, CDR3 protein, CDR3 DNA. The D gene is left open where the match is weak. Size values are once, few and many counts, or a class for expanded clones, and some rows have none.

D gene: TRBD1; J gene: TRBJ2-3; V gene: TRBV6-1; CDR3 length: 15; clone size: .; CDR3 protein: CASSEGTGGINTQYF; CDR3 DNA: TGTGCCAGCAGTGAAGGGACAGGGGGTATCAATACGCAGTATTTT
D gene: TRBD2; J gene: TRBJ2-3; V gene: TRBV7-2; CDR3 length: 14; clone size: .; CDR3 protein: CASRLAGATDTQYF; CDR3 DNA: TGTGCCAGCAGGCTAGCGGGAGCGACAGATACGCAGTATTTT
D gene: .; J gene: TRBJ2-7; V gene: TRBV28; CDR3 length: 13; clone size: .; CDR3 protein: CASSLGTIYEQYF; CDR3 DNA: TGTGCCAGCAGTTTGGGTACGATCTACGAGCAGTACTTC
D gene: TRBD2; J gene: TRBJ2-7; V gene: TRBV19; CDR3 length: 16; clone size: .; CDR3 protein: CASRTRAGTRIYEQYF; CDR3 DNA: TGTGCCAGTAGGACCAGGGCCGGGACTAGAATCTACGAGCAGTACTTC
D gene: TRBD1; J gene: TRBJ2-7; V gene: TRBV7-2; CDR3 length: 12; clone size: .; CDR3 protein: CASNEPGTGQYF; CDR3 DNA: TGTGCCAGCAACGAACCAGGGACAGGGCAGTACTTC
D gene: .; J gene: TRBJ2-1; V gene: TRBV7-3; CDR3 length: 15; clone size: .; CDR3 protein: CASSLEQRLHNEQFF; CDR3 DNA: TGTGCCAGCAGCTTAGAACAGCGGCTCCACAATGAGCAGTTCTTC
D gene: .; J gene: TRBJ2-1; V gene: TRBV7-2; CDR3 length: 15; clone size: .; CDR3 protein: CASSSLKGPNNEQFF; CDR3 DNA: TGTGCCAGCAGCTCCCTAAAGGGGCCTAACAATGAGCAGTTCTTC
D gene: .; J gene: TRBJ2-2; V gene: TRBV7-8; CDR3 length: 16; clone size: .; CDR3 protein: CASRRTIPGYTGELFF; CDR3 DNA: TGTGCCAGCAGGCGAACAATCCCTGGGTACACCGGGGAGCTGTTTTTT
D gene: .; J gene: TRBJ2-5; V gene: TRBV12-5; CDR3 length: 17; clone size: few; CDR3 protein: CASGLANDRTHQETQYF; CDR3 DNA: TGTGCTAGTGGTTTGGCCAACGACAGGACACACCAAGAGACCCAGTACTTC
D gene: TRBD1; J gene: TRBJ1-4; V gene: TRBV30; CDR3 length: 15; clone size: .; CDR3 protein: CAWRRRTGDREKLFF; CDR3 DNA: TGTGCCTGGAGACGACGGACAGGGGATAGGGAAAAACTGTTTTTT
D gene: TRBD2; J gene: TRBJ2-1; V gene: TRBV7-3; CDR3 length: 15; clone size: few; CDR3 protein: CASSSGLALGNEQFF; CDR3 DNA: TGTGCCAGCAGCTCGGGACTAGCTTTGGGAAATGAGCAGTTCTTC
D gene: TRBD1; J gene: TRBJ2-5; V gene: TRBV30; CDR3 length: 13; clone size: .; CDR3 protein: CAWSQGQSETQYF; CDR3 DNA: TGTGCCTGGAGTCAGGGACAGTCGGAGACCCAGTACTTC
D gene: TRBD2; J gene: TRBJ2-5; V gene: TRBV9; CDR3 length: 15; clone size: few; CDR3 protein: CASSDGTSGQETQYF; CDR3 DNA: TGTGCCAGCAGCGACGGGACTAGCGGACAAGAGACCCAGTACTTC
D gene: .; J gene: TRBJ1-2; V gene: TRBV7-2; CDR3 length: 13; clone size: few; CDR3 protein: CASSLATVGGYTF; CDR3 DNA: TGTGCCAGCAGCTTAGCGACGGTTGGCGGCTACACCTTC
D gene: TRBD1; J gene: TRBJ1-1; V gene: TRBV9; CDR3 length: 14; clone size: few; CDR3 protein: CASSVEDRSGGVSF; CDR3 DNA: TGTGCCAGCAGCGTAGAGGACAGGTCAGGAGGGGTATCGTTT
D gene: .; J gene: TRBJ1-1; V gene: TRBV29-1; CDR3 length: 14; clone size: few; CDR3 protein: CSNLMAGPNTEAFF; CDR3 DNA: TGCAGCAACCTCATGGCAGGGCCGAACACTGAAGCTTTCTTT
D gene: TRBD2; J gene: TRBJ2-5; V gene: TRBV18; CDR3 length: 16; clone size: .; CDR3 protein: CASSPGLAVFRETQYF; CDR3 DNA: TGTGCCAGCTCACCGGGACTAGCGGTTTTCCGAGAGACCCAGTACTTC
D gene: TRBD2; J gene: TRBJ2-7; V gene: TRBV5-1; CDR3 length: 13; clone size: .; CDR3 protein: CASSLELAGPLHF; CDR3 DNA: TGCGCCAGCAGCTTGGAGCTAGCGGGTCCTTTGCACTTC
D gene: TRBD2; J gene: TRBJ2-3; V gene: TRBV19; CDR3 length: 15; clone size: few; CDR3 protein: CAGLAGDRDTDTQYF; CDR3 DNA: TGTGCCGGGCTAGCGGGCGATCGAGACACAGATACGCAGTATTTT
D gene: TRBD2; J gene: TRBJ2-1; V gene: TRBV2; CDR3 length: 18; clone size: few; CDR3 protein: CASSKGLAGALGYNEQFF; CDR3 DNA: TGTGCCAGCAGCAAGGGGCTAGCGGGAGCATTGGGTTACAATGAGCAGTTCTTC
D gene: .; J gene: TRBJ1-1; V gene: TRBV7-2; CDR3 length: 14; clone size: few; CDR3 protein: CASSFGSGNTEAFF; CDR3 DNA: TGTGCCAGCAGCTTTGGTTCGGGGAACACTGAAGCTTTCTTT
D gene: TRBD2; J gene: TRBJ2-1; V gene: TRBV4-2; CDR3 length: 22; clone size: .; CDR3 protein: CASSQVEVSRRGGALGRNEQFF; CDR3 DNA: TGTGCCAGCAGCCAAGTTGAGGTTAGCCGGCGGGGGGGTGCCTTAGGTCGGAATGAGCAGTTCTTC
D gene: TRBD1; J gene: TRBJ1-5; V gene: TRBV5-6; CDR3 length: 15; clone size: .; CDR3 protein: CASTTGDYSNQPQHF; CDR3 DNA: TGTGCCAGCACCACAGGGGATTATAGCAATCAGCCCCAGCATTTT
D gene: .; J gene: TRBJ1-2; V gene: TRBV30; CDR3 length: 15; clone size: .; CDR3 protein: CAWSWGRMRGYGYTF; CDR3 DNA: TGTGCCTGGAGCTGGGGGCGGATGCGTGGCTATGGCTACACCTTC
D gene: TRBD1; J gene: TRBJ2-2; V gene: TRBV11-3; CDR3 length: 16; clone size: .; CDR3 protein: CASSSRPGTGTGELFF; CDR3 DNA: TGTGCCAGCAGCTCCAGACCTGGGACAGGGACCGGGGAGCTGTTTTTT
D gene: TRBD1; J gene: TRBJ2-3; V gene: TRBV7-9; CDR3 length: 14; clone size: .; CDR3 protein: CASSIKQGSDTQYF; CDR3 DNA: TGTGCCAGCAGCATTAAACAGGGGTCAGATACGCAGTATTTT
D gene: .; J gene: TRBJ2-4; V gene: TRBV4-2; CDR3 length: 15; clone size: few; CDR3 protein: CASSPDNIVGNIQYF; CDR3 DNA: TGTGCCAGCAGCCCAGACAATATAGTGGGGAACATTCAGTACTTC
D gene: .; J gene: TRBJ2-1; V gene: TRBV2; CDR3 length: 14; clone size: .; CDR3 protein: CAGTFNGGYNEQFF; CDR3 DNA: TGTGCCGGGACTTTCAATGGCGGGTACAATGAGCAGTTCTTC
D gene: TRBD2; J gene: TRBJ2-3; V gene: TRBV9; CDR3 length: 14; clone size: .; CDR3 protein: CASSVSGGADTQYF; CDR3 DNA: TGTGCCAGCAGCGTAAGCGGGGGTGCAGATACGCAGTATTTT
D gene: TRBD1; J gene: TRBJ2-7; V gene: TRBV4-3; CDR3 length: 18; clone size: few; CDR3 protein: CASSQDQRQGARQYEQYF; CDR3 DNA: TGCGCCAGCAGCCAAGATCAGAGACAGGGGGCGCGTCAGTACGAGCAGTACTTC
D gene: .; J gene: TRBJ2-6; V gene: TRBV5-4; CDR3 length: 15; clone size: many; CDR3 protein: CASSPPGSGANVLTF; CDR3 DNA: TGTGCCAGCAGCCCTCCGGGGTCTGGGGCCAACGTCCTGACTTTC
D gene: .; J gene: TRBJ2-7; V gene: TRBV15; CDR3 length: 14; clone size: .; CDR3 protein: CATSRVGTRHEQYF; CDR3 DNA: TGTGCCACCAGCAGAGTCGGGACGAGACACGAGCAGTACTTC
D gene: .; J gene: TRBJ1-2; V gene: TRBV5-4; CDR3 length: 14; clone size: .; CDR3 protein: CASSLARVSYGYTF; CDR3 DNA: TGTGCCAGCAGCTTAGCGAGGGTTAGCTATGGCTACACCTTC
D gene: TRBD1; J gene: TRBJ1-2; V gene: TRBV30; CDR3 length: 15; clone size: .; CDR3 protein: CAWSVRHRGNYGYTF; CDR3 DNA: TGTGCCTGGAGTGTACGCCACAGGGGGAACTATGGCTACACCTTC
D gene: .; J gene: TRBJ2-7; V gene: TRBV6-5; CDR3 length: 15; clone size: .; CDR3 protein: CASSIRGGESYEQYF; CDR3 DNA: TGTGCCAGCAGTATCAGGGGGGGTGAATCCTACGAGCAGTACTTC
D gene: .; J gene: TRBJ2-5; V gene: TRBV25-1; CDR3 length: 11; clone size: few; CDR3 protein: CASRTEETQYF; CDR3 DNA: TGTGCCAGCAGAACAGAGGAGACCCAGTACTTC
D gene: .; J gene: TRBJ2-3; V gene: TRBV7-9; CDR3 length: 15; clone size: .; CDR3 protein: CASSRSSPSTDTQYF; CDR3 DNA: TGTGCCAGCAGCCGCAGTAGTCCGAGCACAGATACGCAGTATTTT
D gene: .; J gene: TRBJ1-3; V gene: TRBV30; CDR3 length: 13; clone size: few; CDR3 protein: CAWSVSPGRTIYF; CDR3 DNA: TGTGCCTGGAGTGTCTCGCCAGGGCGGACCATATATTTT
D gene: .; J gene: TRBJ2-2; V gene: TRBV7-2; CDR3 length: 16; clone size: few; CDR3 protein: CASSQPGLQSAGELFF; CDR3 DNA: TGTGCCAGCAGCCAACCGGGATTACAGAGCGCCGGGGAGCTGTTTTTT
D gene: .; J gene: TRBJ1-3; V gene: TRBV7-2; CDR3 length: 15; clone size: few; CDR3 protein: CASSLAKSRGNTIYF; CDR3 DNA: TGTGCCAGCAGCTTAGCGAAAAGTAGGGGAAACACCATATATTTT
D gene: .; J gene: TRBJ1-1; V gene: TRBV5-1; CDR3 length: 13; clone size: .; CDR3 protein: CASSVTVNTEAFF; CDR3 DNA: TGCGCCAGCAGCGTGACAGTGAACACTGAAGCTTTCTTT
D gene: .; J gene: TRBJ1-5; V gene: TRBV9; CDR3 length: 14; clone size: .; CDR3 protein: CASSVRGCSQPQHF; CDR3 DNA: TGTGCCAGCAGCGTACGCGGCTGCTCTCAGCCCCAGCATTTT
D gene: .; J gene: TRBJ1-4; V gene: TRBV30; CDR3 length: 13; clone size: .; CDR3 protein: CAWSRQVNEKLFF; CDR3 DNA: TGTGCCTGGAGCCGGCAGGTTAATGAAAAACTGTTTTTT
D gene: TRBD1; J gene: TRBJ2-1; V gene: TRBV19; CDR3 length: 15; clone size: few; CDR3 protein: CASSIVGQTYNEQFF; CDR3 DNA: TGTGCCAGTAGTATAGTGGGACAGACCTACAATGAGCAGTTCTTC
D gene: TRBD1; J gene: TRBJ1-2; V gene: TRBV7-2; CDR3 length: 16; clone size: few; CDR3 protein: CASSSKIRTGGYGYTF; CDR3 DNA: TGTGCCAGCAGCTCTAAAATCAGGACAGGGGGCTATGGCTACACCTTC
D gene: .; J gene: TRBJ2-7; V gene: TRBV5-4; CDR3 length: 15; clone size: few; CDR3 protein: CASSPDRTRAYEQYF; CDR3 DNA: TGTGCCAGCAGCCCCGACAGGACTCGGGCCTACGAGCAGTACTTC
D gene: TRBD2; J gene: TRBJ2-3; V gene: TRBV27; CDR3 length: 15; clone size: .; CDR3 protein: CASSSAGVPTDTQYF; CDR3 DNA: TGTGCCAGCAGTTCAGCGGGGGTCCCCACAGATACGCAGTATTTT
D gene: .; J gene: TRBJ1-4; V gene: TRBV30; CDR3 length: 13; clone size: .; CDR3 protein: CAWNRSPSEKLFF; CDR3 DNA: TGTGCCTGGAACAGGAGTCCGAGCGAAAAACTGTTTTTT
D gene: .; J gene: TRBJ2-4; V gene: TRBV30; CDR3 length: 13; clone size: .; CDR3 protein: CAWSVQGGNIQYF; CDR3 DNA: TGTGCCTGGAGTGTACAGGGAGGAAACATTCAGTACTTC
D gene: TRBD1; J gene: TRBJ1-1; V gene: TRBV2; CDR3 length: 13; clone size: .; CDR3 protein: CASNGQGNTEAFF; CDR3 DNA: TGTGCCAGCAATGGACAGGGAAACACTGAAGCTTTCTTT
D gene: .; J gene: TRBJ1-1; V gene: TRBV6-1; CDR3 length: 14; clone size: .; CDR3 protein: CASSFIGYDTEAFF; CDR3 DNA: TGTGCCAGCAGTTTTATCGGATATGACACTGAAGCTTTCTTT
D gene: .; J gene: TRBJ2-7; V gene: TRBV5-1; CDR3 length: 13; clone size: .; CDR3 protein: CASSLTGAYEQYF; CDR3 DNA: TGCGCCAGCAGCTTGACAGGAGCCTACGAGCAGTACTTC
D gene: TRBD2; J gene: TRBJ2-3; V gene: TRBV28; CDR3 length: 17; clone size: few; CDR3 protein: CASSPRRLADGTDTQYF; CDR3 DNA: TGTGCCAGCAGTCCCCGACGACTAGCGGACGGCACAGATACGCAGTATTTT
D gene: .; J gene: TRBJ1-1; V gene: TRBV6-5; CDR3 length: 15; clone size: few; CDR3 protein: CASSYSLQVSTEAFF; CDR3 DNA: TGTGCCAGCAGTTACTCACTACAGGTGTCCACTGAAGCTTTCTTT
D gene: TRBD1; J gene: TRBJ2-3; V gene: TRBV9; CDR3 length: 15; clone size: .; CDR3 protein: CASSVVGTATDTQYF; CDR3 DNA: TGTGCCAGCAGCGTAGTGGGGACAGCCACAGATACGCAGTATTTT
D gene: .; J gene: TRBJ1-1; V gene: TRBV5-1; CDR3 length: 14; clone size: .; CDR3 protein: CASSPTGDQGEAFF; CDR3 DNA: TGCGCCAGCAGCCCGACCGGGGACCAGGGTGAAGCTTTCTTT
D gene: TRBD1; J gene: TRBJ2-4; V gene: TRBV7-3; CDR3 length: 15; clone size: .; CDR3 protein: CASSPTGGLGNIQYF; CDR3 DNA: TGTGCCAGCAGCCCAACAGGGGGCTTAGGAAACATTCAGTACTTC
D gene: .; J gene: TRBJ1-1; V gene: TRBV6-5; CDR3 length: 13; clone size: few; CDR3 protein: CATEPENRAEAFF; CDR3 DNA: TGTGCCACCGAGCCGGAGAATCGCGCTGAAGCTTTCTTT
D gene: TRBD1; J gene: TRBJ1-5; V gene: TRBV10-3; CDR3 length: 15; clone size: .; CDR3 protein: CAISALDRDNQPQHF; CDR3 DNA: TGTGCCATCAGTGCCCTCGACAGGGACAATCAGCCCCAGCATTTT
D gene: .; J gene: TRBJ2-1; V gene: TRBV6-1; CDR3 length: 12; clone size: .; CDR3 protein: CASSKGYNEQFF; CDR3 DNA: TGTGCCAGCAGTAAGGGATACAATGAGCAGTTCTTC